A single sample gave rise to the 24 T cell receptor beta chains below, sequenced in a study of vaccination and CD4 T cells after COVID-19. Sequencing of the DNA from cultured CD4+ T cells was carried out with the Oncomine TCR Beta short-read assay. TCRdb fed the PCR reads into MiXCR, producing one record per CDR3 protein. The sample holds about 20,000 distinct CDR3 sequences, around 53% seen once. What these receptors recognize is not known. Treatment noted: roughly ten-day PBMC culture with coronavirus spike peptide pools or control peptides (ViraFEST assay). The sample consisted of CD4+ T cells from blood, cultured in vitro. The receptors come from a human donor who had recovered from COVID-19.

This clonotype was seen a few times. V gene TRBV19 combines with J gene TRBJ1-2, with TRBD1 as a possible D gene (5 bases). CDR3 length equals 11 residues. V lost 7 bases and J 4 bases, leaving 7 bases between the germline ends. Germline values: CDR1 LNHDA, CDR2 SQIVND (reference sequence). The DNA for the CDR3 is TGTGCCAGTAAGACAGCCTATGGCTACACCTTC. It is translated as CASKTAYGYTF.

The V call is TRBV7-2, the J call TRBJ1-2; the D is unclear. CDR3 length equals 14 residues. V was trimmed by 4 bases and J by 4 bases, leaving 13 bases between them. Germline CDR1 is SGHTA and CDR2 is FQGNSA. This CDR3 is CASSSPVAAYGYTF. The CDR3 DNA follows: TGTGCCAGCAGCTCACCCGTGGCAGCCTATGGCTACACCTTC.

J is TRBJ1-1 and V is TRBV9; 8 bases match TRBD1. Trimming removed 0 bases from V and 11 bases from J; junction bases left unmatched: 18. Germline-derived CDR1 and CDR2 are SGDLS and YYNGEE. CDR3 length: 17 amino acids. DNA for the CDR3: TGTGCCAGCAGCGTAGAGCTGGGACAGGCTTTGAAACACATGGCTTTCTTT. It specifies CASSVELGQALKHMAFF.

The rearrangement joins TRBV20-1 to TRBJ1-5; perhaps TRBD1 as D (5 bases). The germline V gene has CDR1 DFQATT and CDR2 SNEGSKA (reference sequence). CDR3 size: 14 residues. V was clipped by 0 bases and J by 2 bases, with 8 bases between them. In nucleotides, the CDR3 is TGCAGTGCTAGAGAAGGGACTGGCAATCAGCCCCAGCATTTT. It is translated as CSAREGTGNQPQHF.

This clonotype was counted only a few times. The chain employs TRBV5-4 and TRBJ2-5; D might be TRBD2 (6 bases). The CDR3 is 13 residues long. The V end was cut by 6 bases, the J end by 4 bases, with 13 bases between. Germline values: CDR1 SGHNT, CDR2 YYREEE (reference sequence). The CDR3: CASTLGGSETQYF. The CDR3 region has the DNA TGTGCCAGCACCCTGGGGGGTTCAGAGACCCAGTACTTC.

CDR3 residues: CASSLGGLAGNEQYF. In DNA form, the CDR3 reads TGTGCCAGCAGCTTAGGGGGGCTAGCGGGAAACGAGCAGTACTTC. The chain carries TRBV7-9 and TRBJ2-7; 9 bases are shared with TRBD2. V shed 1 base and J 5 bases; nucleotides not matched to a gene: 6. Germline CDR1 and CDR2: SEHNR and FQNEAQ (reference sequence). There are 15 residues in the CDR3.

The chain couples TRBV6-2 or TRBV6-3 to TRBJ2-2; TRBD2 matches at 11 bases. The CDR3 has 16 residues. The germline CDR1 and CDR2 sequences are MNHEY and SVGEGT. V trimming: 0 bases; J trimming: 7 bases; junction bases outside the gene matches: 4. The DNA for the CDR3 is TGTGCCAGCAGTTACTCGGGACTAGCGGTGCGCGGGGAGCTGTTTTTT. It is translated as CASSYSGLAVRGELFF.

This clonotype was seen a handful of times. The chain couples TRBV7-9 to TRBJ1-6, with unresolved D. CDR1 is SEHNR and CDR2 is FQNEAQ in the germline V gene (reference sequence). Trimming left V 5 bases short and J 7 bases short, with 15 bases between. CDR3 length equals 15 residues. DNA for the CDR3: TGTGCCAGCAGCCCCGGCGGGGAGAGAAATTCACCCCTCCACTTT. Its translation is CASSPGGERNSPLHF.

This rearrangement joins TRBV20-1 to TRBJ2-2; maybe TRBD1 (5 bases). Trimming left V 4 bases short and J 4 bases short, with 10 bases between. Germline V gives CDR1 DFQATT, CDR2 SNEGSKA (reference sequence). The length of the CDR3 is 13 residues. In nucleotides, the CDR3 is TGCAGTGCTAAGGTGACAGCCACCGGGGAGCTGTTTTTT. Translated: CSAKVTATGELFF.

There are a few counts of this clonotype. The V call is TRBV7-9, the J call TRBJ2-3, with D possibly matching TRBD1 (6 bases). V lost 2 bases and J lost 2, with 8 bases in between. CDR1 SEHNR and CDR2 FQNEAQ come from the germline V gene (reference sequence). The CDR3 spans 14 residues. CDR3 coding DNA: TGTGCCAGCAGCTTAACAGGGCCCACAGATACGCAGTATTTT. It translates to CASSLTGPTDTQYF.

The chain has TRBV7-8 and TRBJ2-7; 11 nucleotides align to TRBD2. Germline V gives CDR1 SGHVS, CDR2 FQNEAQ. The CDR3 runs 17 residues. With V trimmed by 5 bases and J by 5 bases, 14 bases remained unmatched. Written as DNA, the CDR3 is TGTGCCAGCAGCCCCCCCCTGAGACTAGCGGGAAGAAACGAGCAGTACTTC. Translating it yields CASSPPLRLAGRNEQYF.

V gene TRBV20-1 combines with J gene TRBJ2-3, with TRBD2 matching 14 bases. Germline CDR1 reads DFQATT; CDR2 reads SNEGSKA (reference sequence). Trimming cost V 1 base and J 4 bases; bases outside gene matches: 10. The CDR3 runs 18 residues. The CDR3 DNA reads as TGCAGTGCTAGAGTCGCTCTTTCGGGACTAGCGGGGGCAGATACGCAGTATTTT. This codes for CSARVALSGLAGADTQYF.

The V and J genes are TRBV7-9 and TRBJ2-2, with TRBD2 matching over 7 bases. Looked up from germline, CDR1 is SEHNR and CDR2 is FQNEAQ (reference sequence). This CDR3 region has 15 residues. The junction had 8 bases not matched to a gene; V was cut back by 5 bases and J by 5 bases. This CDR3 is CASSQRRGGTGELFF. Here the CDR3 DNA reads TGTGCCAGCAGCCAAAGGCGGGGAGGGACCGGGGAGCTGTTTTTT.

The genes are TRBV4-3 and TRBJ2-5; D is perhaps TRBD1 or TRBD2 (6 bases each). Germline V gives CDR1 LGHNA, CDR2 YSLEER. The CDR3 totals 15 residues. V lost 0 bases, J lost 4 bases, and 12 bases lay in between. For the CDR3, the DNA is TGCGCCAGCAGCCAAGATTGGGGGGCTGGAGAGACCCAGTACTTC. It encodes CASSQDWGAGETQYF.

V gene TRBV11-2 combines with J gene TRBJ1-5; no reliable D call. There are 15 residues in the CDR3. V was pared by 0 bases and J by 3 bases, with 9 bases between. Germline-derived CDR1 and CDR2 are SGHAT and FQNNGV. The CDR3 nucleotides are TGTGCCAGCAGCTTAGATCAAGGGTCCAATCAGCCCCAGCATTTT. It yields the protein CASSLDQGSNQPQHF.

The CDR3 DNA follows: TGCAGTGCTAGAGCTCGATGGGGCGGGAGTGAGACCCAGTACTTC. This codes for CSARARWGGSETQYF. The chain employs TRBV20-1 and TRBJ2-5; 7 bases are shared with TRBD2. CDR1 is DFQATT and CDR2 is SNEGSKA in the germline V gene (reference sequence). V shed 1 base, J shed 5 bases, and the junction held 10 bases outside the gene matches. The CDR3 runs 15 residues.

The V and J genes are TRBV14 and TRBJ2-5; D possibly corresponds to TRBD1 (6 bases). Trimming removed 4 bases from V and 7 bases from J, with 25 bases in between. This CDR3 comprises 17 residues. CDR1 SGHDN and CDR2 FVKESK come from the germline V gene. The CDR3 nucleotides are TGTGCCAGCAGCCTTAAAGGACTCTTACAGGGAGTTGGGACCCAGTACTTC. It codes for CASSLKGLLQGVGTQYF.

The CDR3 nucleotides read TGCAGTGCACCCTCACCCGGGACGGCCAGCTCCTACGAGCAGTACTTC. It yields the protein CSAPSPGTASSYEQYF. V and J are TRBV20-1 and TRBJ2-7; perhaps D is TRBD1 or TRBD2 (5 bases each). This CDR3 spans 16 amino acids. Germline V gives CDR1 DFQATT, CDR2 SNEGSKA (reference sequence). V was trimmed by 6 bases and J by 0 bases, leaving 21 bases between them.

This chain uses TRBV5-1 with TRBJ1-6, with D possibly TRBD1 on 5 matching bases. The V gene lost 4 bases and the J gene lost 4 bases, with 9 bases spanning the gap. The CDR3 sequence is 14 residues long. Germline CDR1 reads SGHRS; CDR2 reads YFSETQ. CDR3 DNA: TGCGCCAGCAGCCGGGACGGGTATAATTCACCCCTCCACTTT. Translation gives CASSRDGYNSPLHF.

The V and J genes are TRBV24-1 and TRBJ2-3; 7 bases fit TRBD1. Germline assignment: CDR1 KGHDR and CDR2 SFDVKD. The CDR3 has 15 amino acids. V was pared by 3 bases and J by 0 bases, with 2 bases of the junction left unmatched. Here the CDR3 DNA reads TGTGCCACCAGTGATCCGGGACAGAGCACAGATACGCAGTATTTT. Protein sequence: CATSDPGQSTDTQYF.

The chain has TRBV27 and TRBJ2-7; D perhaps matches TRBD2 (5 bases). CDR3 size: 13 residues. The ends were cut back, 0 bases at V and 3 bases at J, with 6 bases in the middle. Germline V lookup: CDR1 MNHEY, CDR2 SMNVEV (reference sequence). Here the CDR3 reads CASSLSSGYEQYF. The CDR3 nucleotides read TGTGCCAGCAGTTTATCCAGCGGCTACGAGCAGTACTTC.

This clonotype has more than one count but fewer than ten. V and J are TRBV24-1 and TRBJ2-3, with D possibly being TRBD1 (6 bases). The CDR3 spans 18 residues. Germline CDR1 KGHDR, CDR2 SFDVKD. The V end was cut by 7 bases, the J end by 0 bases, with 22 bases between. CDR3 sequence reads: CATSYGQTIGASTDTQYF. The DNA of the CDR3 is TGTGCCACCAGCTACGGACAGACAATTGGAGCTAGCACAGATACGCAGTATTTT.

This clonotype has only a few counts. Written as DNA, the CDR3 is TGTGCCAGCAGCCCAAAAGTCAGGGTGGGCGAGACCCAGTACTTC. This translates into CASSPKVRVGETQYF. The gene calls are TRBV7-9 and TRBJ2-5; a possible D gene is TRBD1 (5 bases). The CDR3 runs 15 residues. The germline V gene encodes CDR1 SEHNR and CDR2 FQNEAQ (reference sequence). The V gene lost 5 bases and the J gene lost 5 bases, with 18 bases spanning the gap.

V gene TRBV2 combines with J gene TRBJ2-7; the match to TRBD2 covers 9 bases. The CDR3 sequence is 14 residues long. The V and J ends lost 6 bases and 6 bases, in that order; junction bases with no gene match: 9. The V gene's germline CDR1 is SNHLY and CDR2 FYNNEI. For the CDR3, the DNA is TGTGCCAGCAGCGTTACTCGGCGGGGGGGCGAGCAGTACTTC. Translating it yields CASSVTRRGGEQYF.